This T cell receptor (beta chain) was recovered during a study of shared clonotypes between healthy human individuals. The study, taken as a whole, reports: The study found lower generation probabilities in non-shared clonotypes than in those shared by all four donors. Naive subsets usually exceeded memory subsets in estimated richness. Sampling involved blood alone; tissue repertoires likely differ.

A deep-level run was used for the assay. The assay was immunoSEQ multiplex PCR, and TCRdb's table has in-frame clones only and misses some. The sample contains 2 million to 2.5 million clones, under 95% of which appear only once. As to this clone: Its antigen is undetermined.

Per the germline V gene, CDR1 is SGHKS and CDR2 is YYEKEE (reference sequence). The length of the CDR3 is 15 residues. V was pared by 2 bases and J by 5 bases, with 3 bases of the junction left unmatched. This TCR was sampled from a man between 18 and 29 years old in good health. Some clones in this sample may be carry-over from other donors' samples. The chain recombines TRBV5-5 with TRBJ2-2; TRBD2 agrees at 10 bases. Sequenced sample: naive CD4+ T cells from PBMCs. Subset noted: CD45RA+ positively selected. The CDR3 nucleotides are TGTGCCAGCAGCTTTACTAGCGGGATAACCGGGGAGCTGTTTTTT. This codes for CASSFTSGITGELFF.